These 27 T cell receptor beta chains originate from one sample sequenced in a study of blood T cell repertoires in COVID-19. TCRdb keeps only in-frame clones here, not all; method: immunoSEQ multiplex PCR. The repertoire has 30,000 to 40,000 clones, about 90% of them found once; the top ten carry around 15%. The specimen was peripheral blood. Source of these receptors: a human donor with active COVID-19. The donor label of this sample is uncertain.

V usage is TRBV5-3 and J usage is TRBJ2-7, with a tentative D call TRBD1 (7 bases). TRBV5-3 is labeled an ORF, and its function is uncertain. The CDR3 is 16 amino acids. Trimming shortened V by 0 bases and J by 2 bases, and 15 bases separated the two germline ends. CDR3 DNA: TGTGCCAGAAGCTTGGCCGGGCAGGGGGGCACCTACGAGCAGTACTTC. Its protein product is CARSLAGQGGTYEQYF.

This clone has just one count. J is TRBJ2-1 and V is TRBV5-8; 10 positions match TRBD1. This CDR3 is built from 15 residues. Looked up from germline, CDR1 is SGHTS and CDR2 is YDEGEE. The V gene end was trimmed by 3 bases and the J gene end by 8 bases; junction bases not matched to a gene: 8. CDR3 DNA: TGTGCCAGCAGCTCGGGGACAGGGGAATCCCATGAGCAGTTCTTC. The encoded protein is CASSSGTGESHEQFF.

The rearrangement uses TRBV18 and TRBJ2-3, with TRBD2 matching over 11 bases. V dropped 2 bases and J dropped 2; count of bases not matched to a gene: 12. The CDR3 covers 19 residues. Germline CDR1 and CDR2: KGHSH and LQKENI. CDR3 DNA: TGTGCCAGCTCACCATCCTTGTCTAGCGGGGGGACCTCCACAGATACGCAGTATTTT. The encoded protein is CASSPSLSSGGTSTDTQYF.

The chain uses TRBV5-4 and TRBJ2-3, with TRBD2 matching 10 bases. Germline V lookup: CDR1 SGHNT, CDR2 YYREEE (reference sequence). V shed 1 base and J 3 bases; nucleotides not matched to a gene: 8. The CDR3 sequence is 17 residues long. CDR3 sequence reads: CASSLTGSGGHTDTQYF. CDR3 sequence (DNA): TGTGCCAGCAGCTTGACTGGTAGCGGGGGGCATACAGATACGCAGTATTTT.

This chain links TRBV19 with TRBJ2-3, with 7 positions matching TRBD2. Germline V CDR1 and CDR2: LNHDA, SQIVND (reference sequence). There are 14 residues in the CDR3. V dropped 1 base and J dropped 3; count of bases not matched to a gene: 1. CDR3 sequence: CASSIGGGTDTQYF. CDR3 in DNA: TGTGCCAGTAGTATAGGGGGAGGGACAGATACGCAGTATTTT.

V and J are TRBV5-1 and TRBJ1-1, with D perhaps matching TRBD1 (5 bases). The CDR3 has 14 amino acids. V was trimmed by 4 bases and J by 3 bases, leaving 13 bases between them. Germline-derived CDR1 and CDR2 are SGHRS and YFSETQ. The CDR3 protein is CASSPLRGDTEAFF. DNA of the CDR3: TGCGCCAGCAGCCCTTTACGGGGGGACACTGAAGCTTTCTTT.

DNA of the CDR3: TGTGCCAGCAGCTTGGTTACTACGAACACTGAAGCTTTCTTT. Protein product: CASSLVTTNTEAFF. The chain carries TRBV5-6 and TRBJ1-1; unclear D gene. The germline gives CDR1 SGHDT, CDR2 YYEEEE. The CDR3 runs to 14 residues. V dropped 0 bases and J dropped 1 base, with 7 bases sitting between them.

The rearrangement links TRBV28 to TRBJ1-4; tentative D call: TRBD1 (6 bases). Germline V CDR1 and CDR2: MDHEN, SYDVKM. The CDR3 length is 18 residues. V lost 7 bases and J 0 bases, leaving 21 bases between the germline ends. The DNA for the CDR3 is TGTGCCAGCATTCTAATCCTGGGGGCCTCTGCAACTAATGAAAAACTGTTTTTT. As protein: CASILILGASATNEKLFF.

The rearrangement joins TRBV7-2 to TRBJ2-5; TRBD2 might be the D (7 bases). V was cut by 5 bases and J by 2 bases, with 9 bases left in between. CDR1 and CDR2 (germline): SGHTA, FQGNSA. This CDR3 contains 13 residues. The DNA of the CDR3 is TGTGCCAGCAGCAGGGGGGGTCAAGAGACCCAGTACTTC. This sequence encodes CASSRGGQETQYF.

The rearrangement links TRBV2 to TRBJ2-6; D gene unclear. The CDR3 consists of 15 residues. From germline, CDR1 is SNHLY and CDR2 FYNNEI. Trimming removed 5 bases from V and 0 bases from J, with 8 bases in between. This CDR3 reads CASSYASSGANVLTF. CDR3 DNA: TGTGCCAGCAGTTATGCGAGCTCTGGGGCCAACGTCCTGACTTTC.

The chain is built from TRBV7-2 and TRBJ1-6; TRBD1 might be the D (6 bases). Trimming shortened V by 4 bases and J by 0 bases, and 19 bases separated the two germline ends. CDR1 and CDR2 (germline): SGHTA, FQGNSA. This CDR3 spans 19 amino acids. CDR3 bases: TGTGCCAGCAGCTCCAACAGGGAAACCTTAAGCTCCTATAATTCACCCCTCCACTTT. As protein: CASSSNRETLSSYNSPLHF.

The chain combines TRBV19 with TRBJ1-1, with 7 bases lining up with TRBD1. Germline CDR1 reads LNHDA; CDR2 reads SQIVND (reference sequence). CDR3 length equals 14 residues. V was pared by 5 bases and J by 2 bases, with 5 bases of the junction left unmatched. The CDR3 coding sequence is TGTGCCAGTAGTCTCGGGACAGTTAACACTGAAGCTTTCTTT. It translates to CASSLGTVNTEAFF.

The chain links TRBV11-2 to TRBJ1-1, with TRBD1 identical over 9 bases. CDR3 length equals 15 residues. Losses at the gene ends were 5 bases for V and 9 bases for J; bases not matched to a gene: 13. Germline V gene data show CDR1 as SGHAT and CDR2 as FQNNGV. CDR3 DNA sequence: TGTGCCAGCAGCACTCAGGACAGGGGAAGCCTTAAAGCTTTCTTT. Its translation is CASSTQDRGSLKAFF. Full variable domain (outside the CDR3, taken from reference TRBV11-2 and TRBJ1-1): EAGVAQSPRYKIIEKRQSVAFWCNPISGHATLYWYQQILGQGPKLLIQFQNNGVVDDSQLPKDRFSAERLKGVDSTLKIQPAKLEDSAVYLCASSTQDRGSLKAFFGQGTRLTVV.

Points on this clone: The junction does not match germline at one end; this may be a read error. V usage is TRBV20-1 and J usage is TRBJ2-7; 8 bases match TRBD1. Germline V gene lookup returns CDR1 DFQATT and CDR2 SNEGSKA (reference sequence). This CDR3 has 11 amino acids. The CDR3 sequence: CSARDGDRKIF. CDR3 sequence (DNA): TGCAGTGCTAGAGATGGGGACAGGAAAATTTTC.

CDR3: CASSLPRTGLNTEAFF. In nucleotides, the CDR3 is TGTGCCAGCAGCCTACCTAGGACAGGGCTAAACACTGAAGCTTTCTTT. The chain is built from TRBV5-6 and TRBJ1-1; 8 bases line up with TRBD1. The CDR3 covers 16 residues. CDR1 is SGHDT, CDR2 YYEEEE, per germline. The V segment lost 4 bases and the J segment 2 bases; nucleotides outside the gene matches: 10.

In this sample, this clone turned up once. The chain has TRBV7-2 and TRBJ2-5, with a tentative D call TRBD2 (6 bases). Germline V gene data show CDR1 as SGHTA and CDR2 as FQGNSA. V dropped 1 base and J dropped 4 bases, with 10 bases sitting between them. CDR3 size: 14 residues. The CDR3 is CASSLELASETQYF. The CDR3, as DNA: TGTGCCAGCAGCTTAGAACTAGCATCAGAGACCCAGTACTTC.

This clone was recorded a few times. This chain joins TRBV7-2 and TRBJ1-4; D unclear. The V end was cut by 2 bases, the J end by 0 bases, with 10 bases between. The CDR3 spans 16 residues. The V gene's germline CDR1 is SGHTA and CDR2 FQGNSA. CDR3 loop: CASSLFWRPTNEKLFF. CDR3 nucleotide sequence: TGTGCCAGCAGCTTATTCTGGAGACCAACTAATGAAAAACTGTTTTTT.

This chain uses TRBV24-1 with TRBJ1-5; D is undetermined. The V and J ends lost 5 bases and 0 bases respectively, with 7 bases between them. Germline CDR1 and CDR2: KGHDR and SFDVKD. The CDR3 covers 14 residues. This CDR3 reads CATSAGYSNQPQHF. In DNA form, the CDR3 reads TGTGCCACCAGTGCGGGATATAGCAATCAGCCCCAGCATTTT.

The CDR3 DNA reads TGTGCCAGCAGCTTAATAGCGGGTGTGGGGGATACGCAGTATTTT. Its translation is CASSLIAGVGDTQYF. The rearrangement joins TRBV7-2 to TRBJ2-3, with 7 bases matching TRBD2. The ends lost 2 bases at V and 6 bases at J; junction bases unmatched: 8. Per germline, CDR1 SGHTA and CDR2 FQGNSA. The CDR3 is made up of 15 amino acids.

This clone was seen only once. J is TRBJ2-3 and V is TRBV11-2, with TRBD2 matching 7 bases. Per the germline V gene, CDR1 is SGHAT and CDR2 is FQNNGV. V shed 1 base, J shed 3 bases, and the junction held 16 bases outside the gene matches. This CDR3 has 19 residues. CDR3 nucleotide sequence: TGTGCCAGCAGCTTAGTCTTTGGCACTAGCGACCTTGGGACAGATACGCAGTATTTT. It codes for CASSLVFGTSDLGTDTQYF. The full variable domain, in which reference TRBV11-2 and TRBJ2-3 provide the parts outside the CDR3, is EAGVAQSPRYKIIEKRQSVAFWCNPISGHATLYWYQQILGQGPKLLIQFQNNGVVDDSQLPKDRFSAERLKGVDSTLKIQPAKLEDSAVYLCASSLVFGTSDLGTDTQYFGPGTRLTVL.

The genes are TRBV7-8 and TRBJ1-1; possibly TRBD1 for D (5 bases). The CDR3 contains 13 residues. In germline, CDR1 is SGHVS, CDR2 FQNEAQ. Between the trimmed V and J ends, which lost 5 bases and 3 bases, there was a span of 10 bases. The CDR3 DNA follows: TGTGCCAGCAGCCTAGGGACTGACACTGAAGCTTTCTTT. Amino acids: CASSLGTDTEAFF. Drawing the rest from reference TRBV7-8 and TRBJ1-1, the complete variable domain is GAGVSQSPRYKVAKRGQDVALRCDPISGHVSLFWYQQALGQGPEFLTYFQNEAQLDKSGLPSDRFFAERPEGSVSTLKIQRTQQEDSAVYLCASSLGTDTEAFFGQGTRLTVV.

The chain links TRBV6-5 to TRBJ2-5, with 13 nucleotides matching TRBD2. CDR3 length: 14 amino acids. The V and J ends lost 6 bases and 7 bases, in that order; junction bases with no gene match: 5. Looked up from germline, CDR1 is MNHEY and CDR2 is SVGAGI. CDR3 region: CASRQTSGGSTQYF. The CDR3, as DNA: TGTGCCAGCAGACAGACTAGCGGGGGGTCGACCCAGTACTTC.

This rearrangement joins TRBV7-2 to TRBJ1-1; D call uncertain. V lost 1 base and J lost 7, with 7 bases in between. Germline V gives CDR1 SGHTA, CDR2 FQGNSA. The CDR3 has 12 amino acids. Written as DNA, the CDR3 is TGTGCCAGCAGCTTAGGCCAGTATGAAGCTTTCTTT. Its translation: CASSLGQYEAFF. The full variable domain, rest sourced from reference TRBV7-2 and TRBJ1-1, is GAGVSQSPSNKVTEKGKDVELRCDPISGHTALYWYRQSLGQGLEFLIYFQGNSAPDKSGLPSDRFSAERTGGSVSTLTIQRTQQEDSAVYLCASSLGQYEAFFGQGTRLTVV.

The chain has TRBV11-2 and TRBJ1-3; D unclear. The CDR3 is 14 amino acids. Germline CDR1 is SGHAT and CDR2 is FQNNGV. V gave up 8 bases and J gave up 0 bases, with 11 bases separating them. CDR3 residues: CASHISSSGNTIYF. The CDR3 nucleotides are TGTGCCAGCCATATCTCGAGCTCTGGAAACACCATATATTTT. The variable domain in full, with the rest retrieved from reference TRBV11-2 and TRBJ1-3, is EAGVAQSPRYKIIEKRQSVAFWCNPISGHATLYWYQQILGQGPKLLIQFQNNGVVDDSQLPKDRFSAERLKGVDSTLKIQPAKLEDSAVYLCASHISSSGNTIYFGEGSWLTVV.

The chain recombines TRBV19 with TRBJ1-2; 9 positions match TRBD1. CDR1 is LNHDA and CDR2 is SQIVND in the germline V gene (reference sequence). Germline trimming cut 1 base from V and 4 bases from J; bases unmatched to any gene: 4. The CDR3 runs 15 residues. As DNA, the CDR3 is TGTGCCAGTAGTATAGCCGACAGGGGGGGCTATGGCTACACCTTC. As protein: CASSIADRGGYGYTF.

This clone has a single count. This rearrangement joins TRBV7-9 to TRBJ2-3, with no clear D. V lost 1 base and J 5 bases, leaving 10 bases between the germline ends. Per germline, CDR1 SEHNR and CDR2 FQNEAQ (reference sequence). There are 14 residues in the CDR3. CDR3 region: CASSLGYTGDTQYF. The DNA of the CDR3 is TGTGCCAGCAGCTTAGGCTACACGGGAGATACGCAGTATTTT. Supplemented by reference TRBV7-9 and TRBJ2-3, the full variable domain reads DTGVSQNPRHKITKRGQNVTFRCDPISEHNRLYWYRQTLGQGPEFLTYFQNEAQLEKSRLLSDRFSAERPKGSFSTLEIQRTEQGDSAMYLCASSLGYTGDTQYFGPGTRLTVL.

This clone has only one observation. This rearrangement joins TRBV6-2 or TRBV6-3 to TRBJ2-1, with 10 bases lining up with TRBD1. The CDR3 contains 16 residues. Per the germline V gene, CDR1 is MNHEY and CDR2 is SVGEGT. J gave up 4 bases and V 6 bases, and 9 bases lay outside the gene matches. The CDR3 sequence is CASSPHRDRGYNEQFF. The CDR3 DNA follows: TGTGCCAGCAGCCCCCACCGGGACAGGGGTTACAATGAGCAGTTCTTC.